The present T cell receptor beta chain was sequenced within a study of T cell responses to AZD1222 COVID-19 vaccine. Study findings and constraints: Spike-specific TCR breadth rose after two AZD1222 doses, and depth rose as well. Nearly half of spike-specific TCRs reportedly go after variant regions that carry no mutations.

With respect to this clone: Its target is not known.

Germline V gene lookup returns CDR1 MDHEN and CDR2 SYDVKM. This CDR3 region has 14 residues. Germline trimming cut 5 bases from V and 8 bases from J; bases unmatched to any gene: 5. Here immunoSEQ multiplex PCR was the method, and the copy in TCRdb shows in-frame clones only, minus some. The sample holds about 120,000 clones; roughly nine tenths are singletons and the top ten take roughly 2.3%. Sequenced material: peripheral blood, taken on day 0 of AZD1222 vaccination. The receptor was isolated from an adult in good health. The rearrangement links TRBV28 to TRBJ1-6, with 8 positions matching TRBD1. CDR3 amino acids: CASSLRTGYSPLHF. In nucleotides, the CDR3 is TGTGCCAGCAGTCTACGGACAGGGTATTCACCCCTCCACTTT.